Sequencing of this TCR beta chain was carried out in a study of PD-L1 blockade in urothelial cancer. CDR3 length: 16 amino acids. V lost 0 bases, J lost 2 bases, and 11 bases lay in between. The germline CDR1 and CDR2 sequences are LGHNA and YSLEER. The protocol was immunoSEQ multiplex PCR, while the TCRdb copy is restricted to in-frame clones and leaves out a portion. The sample carries 53,000 or so clones, approximately 83% recorded once. This clonotype originated in a man aged 55-75 years with urothelial cancer. The chain uses TRBV4-3 and TRBJ1-5, with D tentatively TRBD1 (5 bases). The sequenced sample was PBMCs, obtained around atezolizumab (anti-PD-L1) treatment. The CDR3 spells CASSQDLREGNQPQHF. The CDR3 DNA is TGCGCCAGCAGCCAAGATCTCAGGGAAGGCAATCAGCCCCAGCATTTT.